This T cell receptor (beta chain) was recorded in a study of cytomegalovirus exposure and HLA in healthy donors. Study-level points and caveats: The Asian-associated ancestry cluster reportedly had fewer N-insertions than the roughly 700-donor mean in a later analysis.

The PCR was carried out with 60 Vbeta primers and 13 Jbeta primers. Assay: immunoSEQ multiplex PCR; the TCRdb copy retains only in-frame clones and omits some. The sample carries 150,000 to 170,000 clones, approximately 80% recorded once. Comment on this clone: Its antigen remains unidentified.

This CDR3 contains 15 residues. The junction had 11 bases not matched to a gene; V was cut back by 4 bases and J by 7 bases. The germline gives CDR1 SGHRS, CDR2 YFSETQ. Sequencing was done on a sample of PBMCs. This rearrangement joins TRBV5-1 to TRBJ2-5; 9 bases fit TRBD2. This TCR derives from a man aged 25-40 years in good health and CMV-seropositive. CDR3 residues: CASSAGLARLGTQYF. The CDR3 DNA reads as TGCGCCAGCAGCGCGGGACTAGCTCGTCTGGGGACCCAGTACTTC.